This T cell receptor (beta chain) was profiled in a study of CD8 T cells in ankylosing spondylitis. Making the TCR beta libraries involved quantitative 5'-RACE with molecular barcodes. Via MiXCR, TCRdb re-called the 5' RACE reads, giving one row per CDR3 protein. The sample has 150,000 to 200,000 distinct CDR3 sequences, around 13% seen once. A remark on this clonotype: Its antigen is unknown.

The CDR3 covers 15 residues. The germline V gene encodes CDR1 SGHTA and CDR2 FQGTGA. Between the trimmed V and J ends, which lost 4 bases and 3 bases, there was a span of 13 bases. Regarding the study as a whole: Within matched ankylosing spondylitis synovial fluid, disease-linked clones were reportedly significantly enriched. Among TCR beta sequences, a motif of eight highly homologous variants appeared characteristic of ankylosing spondylitis blood. Relatively rare in peripheral blood, disease-linked clones were also CD8+.

The sequencing input was blood, either unsorted or a sorted T cell fraction (not recorded which). The rearrangement uses TRBV7-3 and TRBJ2-4; TRBD2 is a possible D gene (6 bases). The clonotype was recovered from a female donor with ankylosing spondylitis or in good health (not recorded which). CDR3 region: CASSSGEGDKNIQYF. In DNA, the CDR3 is TGTGCCAGCAGCTCGGGAGAGGGCGACAAAAACATTCAGTACTTC.